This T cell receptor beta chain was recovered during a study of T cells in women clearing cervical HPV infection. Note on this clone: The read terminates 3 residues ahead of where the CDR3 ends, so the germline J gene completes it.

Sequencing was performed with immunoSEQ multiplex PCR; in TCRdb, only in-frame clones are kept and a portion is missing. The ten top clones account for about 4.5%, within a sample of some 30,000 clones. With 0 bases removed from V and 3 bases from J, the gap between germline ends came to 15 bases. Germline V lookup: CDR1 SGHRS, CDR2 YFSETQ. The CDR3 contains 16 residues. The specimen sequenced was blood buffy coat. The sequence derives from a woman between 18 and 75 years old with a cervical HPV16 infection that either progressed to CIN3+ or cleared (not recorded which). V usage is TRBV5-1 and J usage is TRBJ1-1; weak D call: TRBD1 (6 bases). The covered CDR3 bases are TGCGCCAGCAGCTTGGAGTCCGGGACACTTCACACTGAA. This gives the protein CASSLESGTLHTE. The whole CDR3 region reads CASSLESGTLHTEAFF.